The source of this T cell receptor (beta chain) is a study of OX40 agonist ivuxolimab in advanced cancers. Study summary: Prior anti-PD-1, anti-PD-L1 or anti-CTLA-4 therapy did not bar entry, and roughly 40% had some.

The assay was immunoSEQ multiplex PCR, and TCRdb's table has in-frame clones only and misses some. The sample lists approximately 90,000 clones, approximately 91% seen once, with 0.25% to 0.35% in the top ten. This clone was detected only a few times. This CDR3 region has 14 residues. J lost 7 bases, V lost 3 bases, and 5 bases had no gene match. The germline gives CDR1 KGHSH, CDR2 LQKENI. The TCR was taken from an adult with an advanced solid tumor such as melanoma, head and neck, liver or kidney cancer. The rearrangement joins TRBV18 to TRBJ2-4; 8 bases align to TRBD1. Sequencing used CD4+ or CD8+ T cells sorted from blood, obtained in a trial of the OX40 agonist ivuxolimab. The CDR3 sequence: CASSPGTGPNIQYF. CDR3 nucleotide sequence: TGTGCCAGCTCACCTGGGACAGGCCCCAACATTCAGTACTTC.